This TCR beta chain was sequenced for a study of OX40 agonist ivuxolimab in advanced cancers. Study-wide findings and caveats: CD4+ and CD8+ blood T cells expanded clonally by week 6 at 0.1 to 3.0 mg/kg.

V was pared by 3 bases and J by 4 bases, with 5 bases of the junction left unmatched. The length of the CDR3 is 15 residues. Germline V gives CDR1 SGDLS, CDR2 YYNGEE. A word on this clone: The antigen is not known.

The repertoire was sequenced with immunoSEQ multiplex PCR; TCRdb's copy has only in-frame clones and lacks some. Here the sample spans roughly 15,000 clones, around 80% being singletons. The material was CD4+ or CD8+ T cells sorted from blood, obtained in a trial of the OX40 agonist ivuxolimab. The chain employs TRBV9 and TRBJ1-2, with 11 bases aligning to TRBD1. This TCR derives from an adult with an advanced solid tumor such as melanoma, head and neck, liver or kidney cancer. CDR3 DNA: TGTGCCAGCAGCGCAGGGACAGGGGGTGGCTATGGCTACACCTTC. The encoded protein is CASSAGTGGGYGYTF.